These 17 T cell receptor beta chains were all obtained from the same sample, sequenced in a study of blood T cells in healthy people across ages. A second PCR of about 7 to 12 cycles used a sample-barcoded 5' primer and a J-beta primer mix. TCRdb analysed the 5' RACE reads with MiXCR anew, one entry per CDR3 protein. The sample has roughly 830,000 distinct CDR3 sequences, 62% seen once. Sequencing input: blood. The receptor set was obtained from a man aged 25 to 40 in good health.

This clonotype came up a few times. The gene calls are TRBV20-1 and TRBJ2-7; D is tentatively TRBD1 or TRBD2 (5 bases each). CDR3 length: 15 amino acids. Germline CDR1 is DFQATT and CDR2 is SNEGSKA (reference sequence). Trimming pared 0 bases from V and 3 bases from J, leaving 15 bases between. Here the CDR3 reads CSARDPQGRLYEQYF. The CDR3 nucleotides are TGCAGTGCTAGAGATCCCCAGGGACGACTCTACGAGCAGTACTTC.

This clonotype was seen only a few times. The chain combines TRBV24-1 with TRBJ2-1; TRBD1 agrees at 10 bases. The V and J ends lost 3 bases and 7 bases, in that order; junction bases with no gene match: 8. Germline loops: CDR1 KGHDR, CDR2 SFDVKD. This CDR3 spans 16 amino acids. CDR3 sequence (DNA): TGTGCCACCAGTGATCCCGCGGGACAGGGGCGAAATGAGCAGTTCTTC. Translated: CATSDPAGQGRNEQFF.

V usage is TRBV4-3 and J usage is TRBJ1-1, with 7 bases that match TRBD1. CDR3 length: 15 residues. V was pared by 0 bases and J by 7 bases, with 8 bases of the junction left unmatched. CDR1 is LGHNA, CDR2 YSLEER, per germline. The CDR3 nucleotides are TGCGCCAGCAGCCAAGATCAGGGGGGGTCGGATGAAGCTTTCTTT. It encodes CASSQDQGGSDEAFF.

The CDR3 reads CASRLTDNEQYF. CDR3 nucleotide sequence: TGTGCCAGCAGGTTAACGGACAATGAGCAGTACTTC. V and J are TRBV12-3 or TRBV12-4 and TRBJ2-7; TRBD1 is a possible D gene (5 bases). V dropped 6 bases and J dropped 7 bases, with 13 bases sitting between them. The CDR3 covers 12 residues.

The V gene is TRBV21-1, the J gene TRBJ2-7; the D call in the table, TRBD2, was not verified against the DNA. The J call is uncertain, as TRBJ2-5 better fits the DNA end. TRBV21-1 corresponds to a pseudogene. The CDR3 is 19 amino acids. This CDR3 is CASSKEGRPLPPPQETQYF. As DNA, the CDR3 is TGTGCCAGCAGCAAAGAGGGAAGGCCCCTCCCGCCCCCACAAGAGACCCAGTACTTC.

This chain joins TRBV9 and TRBJ2-6, with D possibly matching TRBD1 (6 bases). V was cut by 4 bases and J by 0 bases, with 17 bases left in between. CDR3 length: 18 amino acids. The V gene's germline CDR1 is SGDLS and CDR2 YYNGEE. As DNA, the CDR3 is TGTGCCAGCAGCCCTAGACAGGTTCTCTTCTCTGGGGCCAACGTCCTGACTTTC. Translated: CASSPRQVLFSGANVLTF.

This clonotype showed up just once. J is TRBJ2-6 and V is TRBV12-3 or TRBV12-4, with a weak D call TRBD2 (6 bases). V was shortened by 11 bases and J by 0 bases, with 17 bases between the two germline ends. The CDR3 runs to 16 residues. CDR3 coding DNA: TGTGCCGGCGCTACCGCGGGGCTCTCTGGGGCCAACGTCCTGACTTTC. Amino acids: CAGATAGLSGANVLTF.

This rearrangement joins TRBV13 to TRBJ1-5; D is possibly TRBD1 (5 bases). V was clipped by 0 bases and J by 6 bases, with 15 bases between them. The germline V gene encodes CDR1 PRHDT and CDR2 FYEKMQ (reference sequence). The CDR3 spans 16 residues. Here the CDR3 reads CASSLGYQGSAQPQHF. The DNA for the CDR3 is TGTGCCAGCAGCTTAGGGTATCAGGGTTCGGCTCAGCCCCAGCATTTT.

The gene calls are TRBV7-8 and TRBJ2-1; perhaps TRBD2 as D (6 bases). Germline V CDR1 and CDR2: SGHVS, FQNEAQ. V lost 5 bases, J lost 5 bases, and 13 bases lay in between. CDR3 length: 14 residues. The CDR3 DNA is TGTGCCAGCAGCCGGGGGACGGTAGACAATGAGCAGTTCTTC. Encoded protein: CASSRGTVDNEQFF.

The sample holds one count of this clonotype. This chain joins TRBV6-6 and TRBJ2-3; 12 nucleotides line up with TRBD2. The CDR3 is 16 amino acids. V shed 2 bases, J shed 5 bases, and the junction held 5 bases outside the gene matches. Germline assignment: CDR1 MNHNY and CDR2 SVGAGI (reference sequence). The CDR3 protein is CASSYRTSGDKDTQYF. Written as DNA, the CDR3 is TGTGCCAGCAGTTACCGGACTAGCGGGGACAAAGATACGCAGTATTTT.

The genes are TRBV6-2 or TRBV6-3 and TRBJ2-4, with unresolved D. Germline V gene sequence: CDR1 MNHEY, CDR2 SVGEGT. Trimming took off 8 bases at V and 8 bases at J, with 10 bases between the two ends. This CDR3 is 11 amino acids long. CDR3 in DNA: TGTGCCAGCGGACCGTGGGACATTCAGTACTTC. Amino acid sequence: CASGPWDIQYF.

The table lists this clonotype with a few counts. This rearrangement joins TRBV7-2 to TRBJ2-1; D remains unclear. The germline V gene encodes CDR1 SGHTA and CDR2 FQGNSA. The CDR3 spans 13 residues. Trimming shortened V by 1 base and J by 10 bases, and 11 bases separated the two germline ends. CDR3 amino acids: CASSLVGQDEQFF. The CDR3 nucleotides read TGTGCCAGCAGCTTAGTAGGGCAGGACGAGCAGTTCTTC.

This clonotype was recorded a few times. The rearrangement links TRBV20-1 to TRBJ2-5, with D perhaps TRBD1 (5 bases). The CDR3 totals 11 residues. Looked up from germline, CDR1 is DFQATT and CDR2 is SNEGSKA (reference sequence). V lost 5 bases and J lost 11, with 15 bases in between. The chain's CDR3 is CSAPQGSVQYF. CDR3 bases: TGCAGTGCTCCCCAGGGCTCTGTGCAGTACTTC.

This chain links TRBV6-1 with TRBJ2-3; D gene ambiguous. Germline values: CDR1 MNHNS, CDR2 SASEGT. The length of the CDR3 is 14 residues. Deletions cut 3 bases from V and 5 bases from J, with 12 bases between. For the CDR3, the DNA is TGTGCCAGCAGTGATGAGCGCACTCTAGATACGCAGTATTTT. Translated, it gives CASSDERTLDTQYF.

The rearrangement links TRBV7-2 to TRBJ2-5, with 7 bases matching TRBD2. CDR3 size: 13 residues. Trimming removed 3 bases from V and 5 bases from J; junction bases left unmatched: 3. CDR1 and CDR2 from the germline V gene are SGHTA and FQGNSA. CDR3 bases: TGTGCCAGCAGCTTCAGCGGGGAGGAGACCCAGTACTTC. Translating it yields CASSFSGEETQYF. Based on the CDR3 plus reference TRBV7-2 and TRBJ2-5, the full variable domain is GAGVSQSPSNKVTEKGKDVELRCDPISGHTALYWYRQSLGQGLEFLIYFQGNSAPDKSGLPSDRFSAERTGGSVSTLTIQRTQQEDSAVYLCASSFSGEETQYFGPGTRLLVL.

The CDR3 sequence: CASSQLHSQGVGSPLHF. CDR3 nucleotide sequence: TGCGCCAGCAGCCAACTTCACAGCCAGGGTGTTGGGTCACCCCTCCACTTT. V gene TRBV4-3 combines with J gene TRBJ1-6; D perhaps matches TRBD1 (5 bases). V was pared by 2 bases and J by 10 bases, with 21 bases between. CDR3 size: 17 residues. Per germline, CDR1 LGHNA and CDR2 YSLEER.

In this sample, this clonotype turned up a few times. V is TRBV7-9 and J is TRBJ2-1; 14 nucleotides agree with TRBD2. CDR1 is SEHNR and CDR2 is FQNEAQ in the germline V gene (reference sequence). Unmatched junction bases numbered 6, after V lost 6 bases and J lost 5 bases. The CDR3 is 16 amino acids. This chain's CDR3 is CASRQTSGGAHNEQFF. As DNA, the CDR3 is TGTGCCAGCAGGCAGACTAGCGGGGGGGCCCACAATGAGCAGTTCTTC.